This passage covers 15 T cell receptor beta chains from one sample sequenced in a study of neoadjuvant anti-PD-1 for oral cavity cancer. As for time point: after neoadjuvant nivolumab, at surgical resection. Clones were read by immunoSEQ multiplex PCR, and TCRdb kept only the in-frame ones, dropping some. The table records about 14,000 clones, approximately 35% of them present only once. The material sequenced was tumor tissue, taken after nivolumab (anti-PD-1) treatment. The receptor source for this set is a person aged 35-79 years with oral cavity squamous cell carcinoma.

The V gene is TRBV4-1, the J gene TRBJ2-5, with TRBD2 identical over 7 bases. Germline V gene data show CDR1 as MGHRA and CDR2 as YSYEKL. The ends lost 1 base at V and 0 bases at J; junction bases unmatched: 8. The CDR3 is made up of 17 amino acids. Here the CDR3 reads CASSQGKLAGYQETQYF. DNA for the CDR3: TGCGCCAGCAGCCAAGGAAAGTTAGCGGGTTACCAAGAGACCCAGTACTTC.

This clone was observed a handful of times. This chain uses TRBV7-6 with TRBJ1-1; a weak D match, TRBD1 (6 bases). V was shortened by 3 bases and J by 11 bases, with 13 bases between the two germline ends. Germline CDR1 is SGHVS and CDR2 is FNYEAQ. The CDR3 length is 12 residues. The CDR3 reads CASSFLGGAAFF. The CDR3 DNA is TGTGCCAGCAGCTTTCTCGGGGGGGCTGCTTTCTTT. The full variable domain, completed using reference TRBV7-6 and TRBJ1-1, is GAGVSQSPRYKVTKRGQDVALRCDPISGHVSLYWYRQALGQGPEFLTYFNYEAQQDKSGLPNDRFSAERPEGSISTLTIQRTEQRDSAMYRCASSFLGGAAFFGQGTRLTVV.

The V gene is TRBV5-4, the J gene TRBJ1-2, with 7 bases that match TRBD1. CDR3 length: 14 amino acids. The junction had 5 bases not matched to a gene; V was cut back by 4 bases and J by 2 bases. Per the germline V gene, CDR1 is SGHNT and CDR2 is YYREEE (reference sequence). The CDR3 loop is CASSPGGQNYGYTF. The CDR3 DNA is TGTGCCAGCAGCCCAGGGGGGCAGAACTATGGCTACACCTTC.

The chain joins TRBV2 to TRBJ2-7; 8 bases map to TRBD1. J was trimmed by 7 bases and V by 7 bases; bases with no gene match: 15. The CDR3 consists of 15 residues. The V gene's germline CDR1 is SNHLY and CDR2 FYNNEI. CDR3 amino acids: CASTRVGTGRGEQYF. CDR3 sequence (DNA): TGTGCCAGCACTCGGGTTGGGACAGGACGTGGGGAGCAGTACTTC.

The chain couples TRBV7-8 to TRBJ1-1; 7 positions match TRBD1. The CDR3 loop spans 15 amino acids. In germline, CDR1 is SGHVS, CDR2 FQNEAQ. V lost 4 bases, J lost 2 bases, and 7 bases stayed unmatched. The CDR3 DNA follows: TGTGCCAGCAGCTATCCCGGGACAGCTAACACTGAAGCTTTCTTT. Encoded protein: CASSYPGTANTEAFF.

The V and J genes are TRBV30 and TRBJ1-3; D not resolved. Germline CDR1 reads GTSNPN; CDR2 reads SVGIG (reference sequence). V was pared by 4 bases and J by 7 bases, with 11 bases between. This CDR3 region has 12 residues. The chain's CDR3 is CAWKTYPNTIYF. The CDR3 bases are TGTGCCTGGAAGACCTACCCGAACACCATATATTTT.

This clone was recorded a few times. This rearrangement joins TRBV9 to TRBJ1-3; D unclear. With 2 bases removed from V and 3 bases from J, the gap between germline ends came to 12 bases. Germline CDR1 SGDLS, CDR2 YYNGEE. The CDR3 covers 15 residues. The CDR3 DNA sequence: TGTGCCAGCAGCGTTGTCGGTACCAGTGGAAACACCATATATTTT. This gives the protein CASSVVGTSGNTIYF.

The rearrangement links TRBV13 to TRBJ2-7; D not certain. The CDR3 sequence is 12 residues long. V lost 0 bases, J lost 6 bases, and 6 bases lay in between. In germline, CDR1 is PRHDT, CDR2 FYEKMQ (reference sequence). The CDR3, as DNA: TGTGCCAGCAGCTTAGGGTCGCGCGAGCAGTACTTC. Amino acids: CASSLGSREQYF.

This chain joins TRBV7-9 and TRBJ2-2, with D possibly TRBD1 on 6 matching bases. The germline V gene encodes CDR1 SEHNR and CDR2 FQNEAQ (reference sequence). The CDR3 loop spans 15 amino acids. The V gene lost 2 bases and the J gene lost 3 bases, with 10 bases spanning the gap. For the CDR3, the DNA is TGTGCCAGCAGCTTACTAACAGGGTACACCGGGGAGCTGTTTTTT. Its protein is CASSLLTGYTGELFF.

This clone is deemed medium-sized. The chain employs TRBV4-3 and TRBJ2-1; 7 bases are a match to TRBD1. With V trimmed by 0 bases and J by 6 bases, 5 bases remained unmatched. Germline V gene data show CDR1 as LGHNA and CDR2 as YSLEER. There are 15 residues in the CDR3. This CDR3 is CASSQEWAGGNEQFF. In DNA form, the CDR3 reads TGCGCCAGCAGCCAAGAGTGGGCAGGGGGCAATGAGCAGTTCTTC.

Ten or more counts support this clone. V usage is TRBV18 and J usage is TRBJ1-5; 10 nucleotides line up with TRBD1. After removal of 4 bases from V and 7 bases from J, the junction contained 4 bases not matched to a gene. Per germline, CDR1 KGHSH and CDR2 LQKENI. The CDR3 is 14 residues long. DNA for the CDR3: TGTGCCAGCTCACGACAGGGGGCAGGACAGCCCCAGCATTTT. Its protein is CASSRQGAGQPQHF. The variable domain in full, with the rest retrieved from reference TRBV18 and TRBJ1-5, is NAGVMQNPRHLVRRRGQEARLRCSPMKGHSHVYWYRQLPEEGLKFMVYLQKENIIDESGMPKERFSAEFPKEGPSILRIQQVVRGDSAAYFCASSRQGAGQPQHFGDGTRLSIL.

This sequence joins TRBV28 and TRBJ1-5; D is uncertain. The CDR3 length is 18 residues. The V end was cut by 5 bases, the J end by 5 bases, with 25 bases between. Germline CDR1 reads MDHEN; CDR2 reads SYDVKM. The CDR3 is CASSVDPTSTGNHQPQHF. The CDR3 DNA is TGTGCCAGCAGTGTAGACCCTACCTCGACGGGGAACCATCAGCCCCAGCATTTT.

The CDR3 spells CASSLSVRGANTEAFF. CDR3 DNA sequence: TGCGCCAGCAGCCTATCGGTCCGTGGAGCGAACACTGAAGCTTTCTTT. V usage is TRBV4-3 and J usage is TRBJ1-1; the D is unclear. V shed 4 bases and J shed 1 base, with 16 bases lying between them. CDR1 LGHNA and CDR2 YSLEER come from the germline V gene. This CDR3 contains 16 residues.

Regarding this clone: One end of the junction is discordant with germline, which a read error may explain. V usage is TRBV5-1 and J usage is TRBJ2-7; maybe TRBD2 (5 bases). The V gene's germline CDR1 is SGHRS and CDR2 YFSETQ. This CDR3 region has 13 residues. The CDR3, as DNA: TGTGCCAGCAGCCGGGGAGACTTCCACGAGCAGTACTTC. It encodes CASSRGDFHEQYF.

The chain combines TRBV25-1 with TRBJ2-1; 7 nucleotides agree with TRBD2. The V and J ends lost 1 base and 8 bases, in that order; junction bases with no gene match: 11. Per the germline V gene, CDR1 is MGHDK and CDR2 is SYGVNS. This CDR3 has 16 amino acids. The CDR3 nucleotides are TGTGCCAGCAGTGAATCAATAGGGAGGGGCGTCGATGAGCAGTTCTTC. It yields the protein CASSESIGRGVDEQFF. The whole variable domain, remainder taken from reference TRBV25-1 and TRBJ2-1, is EADIYQTPRYLVIGTGKKITLECSQTMGHDKMYWYQQDPGMELHLIHYSYGVNSTEKGDLSSESTVSRIRTEHFPLTLESARPSHTSQYLCASSESIGRGVDEQFFGPGTRLTVL.